The source of this T cell receptor (beta chain) is a study of blood T cell repertoires in COVID-19. Germline lookup yields CDR1 MDHEN and CDR2 SYDVKM. The CDR3 sequence is 15 residues long. Trimming took 7 bases from V and 2 from J; bases not matched to a gene: 5. Measured with immunoSEQ multiplex PCR; TCRdb has only the in-frame clones, and not every one. Of 150,000 to 200,000 clones listed, 65% to 85% are singletons. V and J are TRBV28 and TRBJ1-6, with 7 bases lining up with TRBD1. The clonotype comes from a woman in her sixties or seventies who had recovered from COVID-19. The source material was PBMCs or T cells enriched from blood (not recorded which). In DNA form, the CDR3 reads TGTGCCAGCAACATCGGGACAGCCTATAATTCACCCCTCCACTTT. The encoded protein is CASNIGTAYNSPLHF.